This T cell receptor (beta chain) was sequenced in a study of identical twins. Template switching added a universal primer site; cDNA carried unique molecular identifiers. TCRdb ran MiXCR on the 5' RACE reads and lists one entry per CDR3 protein. The sample lists some 500,000 distinct CDR3 sequences, over 11% occurring once. The CDR3 consists of 13 residues. V was shortened by 0 bases and J by 10 bases, with 13 bases between the two germline ends. Germline loops: CDR1 SQVTM, CDR2 ANQGSEA. This sample also appeared in a second study, on yellow fever vaccine responses in identical twins. That report notes: Reportedly, the response of twins' T cells to the vaccine seemed partly convergent, partly personalized.

The chain links TRBV29-1 to TRBJ2-1; D is possibly TRBD2 (5 bases). Source material: CD4+ T cells sorted from blood. The sequence derives from a woman aged 18-35 years in good health. CDR3 region: CSVEDWGGGEQFF. The CDR3 DNA reads as TGCAGCGTTGAAGATTGGGGTGGCGGGGAGCAGTTCTTC.